This T cell receptor beta chain was recovered during a study of blood T cell repertoires in COVID-19. Study overall: COVID-19 samples from acute and convalescent phases originated in the United States, Italy and Spain. Nucleic acid was either cDNA or gDNA, and it came from T cells, B-cell-depleted T cells, or PBMCs.

CDR3 length equals 16 residues. Data came from immunoSEQ multiplex PCR; TCRdb stores just in-frame clones and leaves some out. The repertoire holds roughly 200,000 clones, with 75% to 85% as singletons. This clone was picked up one time. This TCR was sampled from a woman older than 75 with COVID-19, enrolled during active disease. The chain links TRBV21-1 to TRBJ2-7; TRBD1 is taken as the D call from the table, unchecked against the DNA. TRBV21-1 is recorded as a pseudogene. Input material: peripheral blood. The CDR3 sequence is CASSKAQGQGGNEQYF. In DNA form, the CDR3 reads TGTGCCAGCAGCAAAGCACAGGGACAGGGTGGCAACGAGCAGTACTTC.